This T cell receptor beta chain appears in the sequencing data of a study of T cells in Graves' hyperthyroidism and ophthalmopathy. Study conclusions and caveats: Most expanded thyroid clonotypes above 0.001 also appeared in blood. Separation of ophthalmopathy from stable hyperthyroidism was achieved by a 13 V-J model.

There are 17 residues in the CDR3. Germline V CDR1 and CDR2: SQVTM, ANQGSEA. Comments on this clonotype: Its antigen is unidentified. A read error may account for a junction end that differs from germline.

Patients with uncontrolled infections, other autoimmune diseases, pregnancy or lactation were excluded. The diagnoses drew upon clinical symptoms, serum thyroxine and TRAb, thyroid ultrasound and orbital computed tomography. RNA transcripts served as the template for amplifying TCR beta CDR3 regions. The primer set for the first-round RT-PCR of the TCR CDR3 was HTBI. Via MiXCR, TCRdb re-called the multiplex PCR reads, giving one row per CDR3 protein. The sample consists of hundreds of thousands of distinct CDR3 sequences, roughly 45% of them appearing once. The source material was peripheral blood or thyroid tissue (not recorded which). This receptor was identified in an adult man with Graves' disease, either hyperthyroidism or ophthalmopathy (not recorded which). The rearrangement uses TRBV29-1 and TRBJ1-1; D ambiguous. CDR3 amino acids: CGVEDLSKDFMNTEAFF. The CDR3 nucleotides read TGCGGCGTTGAAGATCTGTCGAAGGACTTCATGAACACTGAAGCTTTCTTT.